Shown below are 16 T cell receptor beta chains from a single sample sequenced in a study of T-cell memory formation after mild COVID-19. One entry per CDR3 protein results from TCRdb running MiXCR on the 5' RACE reads. The sample yields roughly 13,000 distinct CDR3 sequences, about 12% seen once. Sequences were obtained from PBMCs or a T cell subset sorted from them (not recorded which). The source is an adult woman who had mild COVID-19 (a few samples of this study predate the infection). Cell type and time point are not known.

This clonotype was observed many times. The chain employs TRBV12-3 or TRBV12-4 and TRBJ2-3, with D possibly being TRBD2 (5 bases). The CDR3 is made up of 15 amino acids. The V end lost 0 bases, the J end lost 8 bases, and 15 bases lay between the germline ends. The CDR3 reads CASSLAGLVRGTQYF. DNA of the CDR3: TGTGCCAGCAGTTTAGCTGGGCTAGTCCGGGGTACGCAGTATTTT.

The chain has TRBV9 and TRBJ2-5; D is ambiguous. CDR3 length equals 14 residues. V lost 3 bases and J lost 2, with 11 bases in between. CDR1 and CDR2 (germline): SGDLS, YYNGEE. The CDR3 reads CASSAANSQETQYF. For the CDR3, the DNA is TGTGCCAGCAGCGCAGCTAACAGTCAAGAGACCCAGTACTTC. Looking up the rest from reference TRBV9 and TRBJ2-5 gives the full variable domain: DSGVTQTPKHLITATGQRVTLRCSPRSGDLSVYWYQQSLDQGLQFLIQYYNGEERAKGNILERFSAQQFPDLHSELNLSSLELGDSALYFCASSAANSQETQYFGPGTRLLVL.

This clonotype was recorded at least ten times. The rearrangement links TRBV13 to TRBJ1-1, with D tentatively TRBD1 (5 bases). V was trimmed by 8 bases and J by 1 base, leaving 11 bases between them. The CDR3 runs to 13 residues. The germline V gene has CDR1 PRHDT and CDR2 FYEKMQ (reference sequence). CDR3 residues: CASLDSQNTEAFF. The CDR3 DNA sequence: TGTGCCAGCTTAGACAGCCAGAACACTGAAGCTTTCTTT.

This clonotype appeared many times. The V and J genes are TRBV13 and TRBJ1-5; D is uncertain. The V end lost 5 bases, the J end lost 3 bases, and 11 bases lay between the germline ends. The CDR3 covers 14 residues. CDR1 PRHDT and CDR2 FYEKMQ come from the germline V gene (reference sequence). As DNA, the CDR3 is TGTGCCAGCAGCAACCGGGCGTACAATCAGCCCCAGCATTTT. It codes for CASSNRAYNQPQHF.

This clonotype has at least ten counts. The rearrangement uses TRBV6-5 and TRBJ2-1; unclear D gene. V was trimmed by 0 bases and J by 7 bases, leaving 7 bases between them. Germline V CDR1 and CDR2: MNHEY, SVGAGI. The CDR3 totals 13 residues. CDR3 residues: CASSYSKRNEQFF. The CDR3 bases are TGTGCCAGCAGTTACTCGAAACGAAATGAGCAGTTCTTC.

This chain links TRBV19 with TRBJ2-7, with D perhaps matching TRBD1 or TRBD2 (6 bases each). Germline V CDR1 and CDR2: LNHDA, SQIVND (reference sequence). V dropped 1 base and J dropped 3 bases, with 16 bases sitting between them. This CDR3 has 16 amino acids. In nucleotides, the CDR3 is TGTGCCAGTAGTATAGGGGGGGCAGGGCCCATCTACGAGCAGTACTTC. This encodes CASSIGGAGPIYEQYF.

This clonotype was detected ten times or more. CDR3 loop: CTSSQEEDSDYEQYF. CDR3 coding DNA: TGCACCAGCAGCCAAGAGGAGGACAGCGACTACGAGCAGTACTTC. The gene calls are TRBV1 and TRBJ2-7; the D call in the table, TRBD1, was not verified against the DNA. TRBV1 is a documented pseudogene. The CDR3 length is 15 residues.

By frequency in the sample, this clonotype is medium-sized. V usage is TRBV4-1 and J usage is TRBJ2-1; 9 bases map to TRBD2. V was pared by 0 bases and J by 0 bases, with 3 bases of the junction left unmatched. The V gene's germline CDR1 is MGHRA and CDR2 YSYEKL. The CDR3 covers 17 residues. The CDR3 loop is CASSQDRGRASYNEQFF. In DNA, the CDR3 is TGCGCCAGCAGCCAAGATCGCGGGAGGGCCTCCTACAATGAGCAGTTCTTC.

This clonotype was counted ten times or more. The V gene is TRBV7-9, the J gene TRBJ2-3, with D perhaps matching TRBD1 or TRBD2 (5 bases each). V shed 3 bases and J shed 1 base, with 20 bases lying between them. Germline lookup yields CDR1 SEHNR and CDR2 FQNEAQ (reference sequence). The CDR3 covers 18 residues. The CDR3 spells CASSFIRDLEGGTDTQYF. Here the CDR3 DNA reads TGTGCCAGCAGCTTTATCCGGGACCTAGAGGGAGGCACAGATACGCAGTATTTT.

This clonotype was picked up many times. The chain combines TRBV15 with TRBJ2-3, with D possibly being TRBD2 (5 bases). Looked up from germline, CDR1 is LNHNV and CDR2 is YYDKDF (reference sequence). The CDR3 sequence is 12 residues long. CDR3 nucleotide sequence: TGTGCTTTGGGAGTCTCCACAGATACGCAGTATTTT. This encodes CALGVSTDTQYF.

At least ten counts were recorded for this clonotype. For the CDR3, the DNA is TGCAGTGCTAGAGATCTTTTTGCGGGAGGGCCCCGTGAGCAGTTCTTC. This encodes CSARDLFAGGPREQFF. The rearrangement links TRBV20-1 to TRBJ2-1; TRBD2 aligns across 9 bases. The CDR3 is 16 residues long. Germline CDR1 and CDR2: DFQATT and SNEGSKA (reference sequence). J was trimmed by 9 bases and V by 0 bases; bases with no gene match: 12.

This clonotype came up many times. The chain combines TRBV10-2 with TRBJ1-1; 7 bases align to TRBD1. Trimming took 10 bases from V and 0 from J; bases not matched to a gene: 14. The germline V gene has CDR1 WSHSY and CDR2 SAAADI. The CDR3 is made up of 16 amino acids. The CDR3 bases are TGCGCCATCCCTATTAGGGGGCCTAGAATGAACACTGAAGCTTTCTTT. Protein: CAIPIRGPRMNTEAFF.

The J gene is TRBJ2-3, the V gene TRBV24-1; a possible D gene is TRBD1 (6 bases). V was shortened by 0 bases and J by 5 bases, with 14 bases between the two germline ends. Per the germline V gene, CDR1 is KGHDR and CDR2 is SFDVKD. The CDR3 is 16 amino acids. CDR3 residues: CATSDLKFAGVDTQYF. The DNA of the CDR3 is TGTGCCACCAGTGATTTGAAGTTTGCAGGGGTAGATACGCAGTATTTT.

Relative to its sample, this clonotype is medium-sized. The chain uses TRBV6-6 and TRBJ2-7; 8 positions match TRBD1. J gave up 5 bases and V 0 bases, and 3 bases lay outside the gene matches. The CDR3 loop spans 14 amino acids. CDR1 and CDR2 (germline): MNHNY, SVGAGI (reference sequence). DNA of the CDR3: TGTGCCAGCAGTTACTCGACAGGGGCGGACGAGCAGTACTTC. This gives the protein CASSYSTGADEQYF.

This clonotype has a count of ten or more. The chain couples TRBV5-6 to TRBJ2-7, with D tentatively TRBD1 or TRBD2 (5 bases each). Trimming took off 7 bases at V and 2 bases at J, with 13 bases between the two ends. Germline V gene sequence: CDR1 SGHDT, CDR2 YYEEEE. The CDR3 totals 13 residues. Here the CDR3 reads CASGSGTTYEQYF. CDR3 sequence (DNA): TGTGCCAGCGGGTCGGGGACCACCTACGAGCAGTACTTC.

This clonotype came up many times. The V call is TRBV15, the J call TRBJ1-1; a possible D gene is TRBD1 (5 bases). Trimming took 3 bases from V and 0 from J, leaving 8 bases between them. The germline CDR1 and CDR2 sequences are LNHNV and YYDKDF (reference sequence). The CDR3 runs to 14 residues. CDR3 protein: CATSRGLVNTEAFF. The CDR3 DNA is TGTGCCACCAGCAGGGGGCTTGTGAACACTGAAGCTTTCTTT.